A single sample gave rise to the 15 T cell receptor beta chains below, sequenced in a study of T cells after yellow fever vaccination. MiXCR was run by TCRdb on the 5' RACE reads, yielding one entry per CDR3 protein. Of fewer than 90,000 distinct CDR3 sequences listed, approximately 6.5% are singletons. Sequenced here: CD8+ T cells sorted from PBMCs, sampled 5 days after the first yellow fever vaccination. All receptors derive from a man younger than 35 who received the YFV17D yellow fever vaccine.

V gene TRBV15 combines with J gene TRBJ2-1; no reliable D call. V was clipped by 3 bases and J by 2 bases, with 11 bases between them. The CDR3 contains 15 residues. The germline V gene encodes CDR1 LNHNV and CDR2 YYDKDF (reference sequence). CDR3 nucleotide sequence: TGTGCCACCAGCAGCGAAGATTCAGCCTACAATGAGCAGTTCTTC. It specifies CATSSEDSAYNEQFF.

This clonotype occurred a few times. The CDR3 DNA sequence: TGTGCCAGCGACCGGGGGGTCTCTGAGCAGTTCTTC. This encodes CASDRGVSEQFF. The chain carries TRBV6-2 or TRBV6-3 and TRBJ2-1, with 7 bases matching TRBD2. Germline values: CDR1 MNHEY, CDR2 SVGEGT. V was clipped by 8 bases and J by 9 bases; unmatched bases: 7. The CDR3 is 12 residues long.

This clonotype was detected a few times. Here the CDR3 DNA reads TGTGCCAGTAGTCCGCTAGCGGGGGCGCACAATGAGCAGTTCTTC. The encoded protein is CASSPLAGAHNEQFF. The rearrangement joins TRBV19 to TRBJ2-1; the match to TRBD2 covers 10 bases. Germline-derived CDR1 and CDR2 are LNHDA and SQIVND (reference sequence). This CDR3 region has 15 residues. J gave up 5 bases and V 5 bases, and 6 bases lay outside the gene matches.

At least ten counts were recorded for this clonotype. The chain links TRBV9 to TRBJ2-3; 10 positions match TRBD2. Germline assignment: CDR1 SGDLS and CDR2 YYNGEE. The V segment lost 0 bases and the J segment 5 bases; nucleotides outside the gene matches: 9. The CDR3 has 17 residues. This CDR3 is CASSVAPSGGAIDTQYF. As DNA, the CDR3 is TGTGCCAGCAGCGTAGCTCCCAGCGGGGGGGCTATAGATACGCAGTATTTT.

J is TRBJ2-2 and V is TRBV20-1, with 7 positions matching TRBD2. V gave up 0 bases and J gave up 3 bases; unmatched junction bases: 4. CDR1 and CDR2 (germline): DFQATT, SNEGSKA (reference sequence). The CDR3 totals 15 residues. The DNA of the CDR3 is TGCAGTGCTAGAGATGGGGGGGAGGACACCGGGGAGCTGTTTTTT. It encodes CSARDGGEDTGELFF.

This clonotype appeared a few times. CDR3 DNA sequence: TGTGCCAGCAGTTACGGGACAGGGGGAGATTATGGCTACACCTTC. Translating gives CASSYGTGGDYGYTF. This chain connects TRBV6-5 to TRBJ1-2; 11 nucleotides line up with TRBD1. V shed 2 bases and J 5 bases; nucleotides not matched to a gene: 4. Germline V gene data show CDR1 as MNHEY and CDR2 as SVGAGI. CDR3 size: 15 residues.

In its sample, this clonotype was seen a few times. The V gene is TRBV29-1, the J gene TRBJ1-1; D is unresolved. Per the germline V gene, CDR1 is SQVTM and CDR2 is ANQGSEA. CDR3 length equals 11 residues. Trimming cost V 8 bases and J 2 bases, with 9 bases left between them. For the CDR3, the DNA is TGCAGCACTGCCACTAACACTGAAGCTTTCTTT. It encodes CSTATNTEAFF. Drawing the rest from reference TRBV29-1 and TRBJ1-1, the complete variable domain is SAVISQKPSRDICQRGTSLTIQCQVDSQVTMMFWYRQQPGQSLTLIATANQGSEATYESGFVIDKFPISRPNLTFSTLTVSNMSPEDSSIYLCSTATNTEAFFGQGTRLTVV.

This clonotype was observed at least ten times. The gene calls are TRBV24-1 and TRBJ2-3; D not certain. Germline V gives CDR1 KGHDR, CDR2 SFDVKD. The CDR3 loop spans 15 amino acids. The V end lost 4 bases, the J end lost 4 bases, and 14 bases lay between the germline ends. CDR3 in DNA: TGTGCCACCAGTGAACCGGGCCCCGTCGCAGATACGCAGTATTTT. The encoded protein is CATSEPGPVADTQYF.

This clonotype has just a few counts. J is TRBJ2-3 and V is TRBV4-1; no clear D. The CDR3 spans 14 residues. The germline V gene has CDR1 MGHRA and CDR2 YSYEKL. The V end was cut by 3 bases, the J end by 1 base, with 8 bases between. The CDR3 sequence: CASSHRVGTDTQYF. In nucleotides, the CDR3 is TGCGCCAGCAGCCATCGGGTCGGCACAGATACGCAGTATTTT.

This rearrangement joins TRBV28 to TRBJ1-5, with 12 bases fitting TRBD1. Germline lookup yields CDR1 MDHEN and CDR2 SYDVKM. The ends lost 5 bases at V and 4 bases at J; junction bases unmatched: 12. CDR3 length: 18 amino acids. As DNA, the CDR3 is TGTGCCAGCAGTCACAACCGGGACAGGGGGCGTGGGAATCAGCCCCAGCATTTT. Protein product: CASSHNRDRGRGNQPQHF.

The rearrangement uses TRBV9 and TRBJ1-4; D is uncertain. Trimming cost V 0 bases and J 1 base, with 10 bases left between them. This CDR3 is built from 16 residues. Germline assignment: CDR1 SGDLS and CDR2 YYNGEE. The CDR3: CASSVVQKRTNEKLFF. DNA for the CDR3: TGTGCCAGCAGCGTAGTTCAGAAGAGAACTAATGAAAAACTGTTTTTT.

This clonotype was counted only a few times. The CDR3 DNA is TGCAGCGCCCGTCCAGACAGGGGTCCTGAAGCTTTCTTT. It translates to CSARPDRGPEAFF. This sequence joins TRBV29-1 and TRBJ1-1; 8 bases agree with TRBD1. J was trimmed by 6 bases and V by 7 bases; bases with no gene match: 10. The length of the CDR3 is 13 residues. From germline, CDR1 is SQVTM and CDR2 ANQGSEA.

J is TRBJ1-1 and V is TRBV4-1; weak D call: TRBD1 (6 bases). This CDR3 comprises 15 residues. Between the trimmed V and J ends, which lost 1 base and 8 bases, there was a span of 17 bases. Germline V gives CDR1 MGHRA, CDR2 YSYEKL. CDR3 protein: CASSQGYRELAEAFF. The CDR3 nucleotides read TGCGCCAGCAGCCAAGGATACAGGGAACTGGCAGAAGCTTTCTTT.

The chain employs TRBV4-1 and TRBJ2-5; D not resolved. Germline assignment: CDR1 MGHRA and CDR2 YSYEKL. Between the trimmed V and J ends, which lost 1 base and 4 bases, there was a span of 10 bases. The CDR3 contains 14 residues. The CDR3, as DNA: TGCGCCAGCAGCCAAGTAGCCATTGGAGAGACCCAGTACTTC. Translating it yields CASSQVAIGETQYF.

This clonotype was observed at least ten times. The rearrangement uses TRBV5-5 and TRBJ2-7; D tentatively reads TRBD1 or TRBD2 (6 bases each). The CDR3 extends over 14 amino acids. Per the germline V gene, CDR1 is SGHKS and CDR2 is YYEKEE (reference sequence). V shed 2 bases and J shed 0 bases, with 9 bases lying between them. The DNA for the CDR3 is TGTGCCAGCAGCTTAAGGGGGGACTCCTACGAGCAGTACTTC. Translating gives CASSLRGDSYEQYF.